The text below deals with one T cell receptor (beta chain). The source of the sample is a study of cytomegalovirus exposure and HLA in healthy donors. About the research overall: Findings of an earlier analysis included over 95 million unique TCR beta sequences from 200 million or so T cells.

Trimming shortened V by 5 bases and J by 1 base, and 15 bases separated the two germline ends. The CDR3 is 16 residues long. The germline V gene encodes CDR1 MDHEN and CDR2 SYDVKM. The PCR contained 60 Vbeta and 13 Jbeta primers. Repertoires were generated with immunoSEQ multiplex PCR, while TCRdb's copy carries only in-frame clones and drops some. The table lists roughly 100,000 clones, around 80% of them singletons, with about 5.9% in the top ten. This TCR was sampled from a man aged 18 to 29 in good health and CMV-seronegative. The V call is TRBV28, the J call TRBJ2-1; possible D gene TRBD1, 6 bases. Material for sequencing was PBMCs. CDR3 bases: TGTGCCAGCAGTCTAACCCGGGACACATCCTACAATGAGCAGTTCTTC. It is translated as CASSLTRDTSYNEQFF. The complete variable domain, with remaining parts taken from reference TRBV28 and TRBJ2-1, reads DVKVTQSSRYLVKRTGEKVFLECVQDMDHENMFWYRQDPGLGLRLIYFSYDVKMKEKGDIPEGYSVSREKKERFSLILESASTNQTSMYLCASSLTRDTSYNEQFFGPGTRLTVL.